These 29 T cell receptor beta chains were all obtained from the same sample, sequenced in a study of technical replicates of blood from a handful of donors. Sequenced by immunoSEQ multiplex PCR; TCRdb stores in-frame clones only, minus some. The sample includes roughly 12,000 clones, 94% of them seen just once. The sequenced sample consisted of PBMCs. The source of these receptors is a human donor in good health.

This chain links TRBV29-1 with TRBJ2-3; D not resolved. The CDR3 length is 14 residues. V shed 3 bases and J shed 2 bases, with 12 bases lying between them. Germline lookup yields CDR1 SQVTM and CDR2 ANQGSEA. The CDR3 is CSVDDSALTDTQYF. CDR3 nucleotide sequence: TGCAGCGTTGATGATAGTGCCCTCACAGATACGCAGTATTTT.

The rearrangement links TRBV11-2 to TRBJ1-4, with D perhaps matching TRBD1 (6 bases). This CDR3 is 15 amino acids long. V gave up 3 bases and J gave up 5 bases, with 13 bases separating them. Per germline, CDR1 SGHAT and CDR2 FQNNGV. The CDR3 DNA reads TGTGCCAGCAGCTTCACCAGTGACAGGAATGAAAAACTGTTTTTT. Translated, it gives CASSFTSDRNEKLFF.

CDR3 coding DNA: TGTGCCAGCAGCCAAGGTGGTGCGGGACAGGGGGCTTGGGTCACCGGGGAGCTGTTTTTT. This encodes CASSQGGAGQGAWVTGELFF. V is TRBV28 and J is TRBJ2-2; 12 bases fit TRBD1. Trimming at V came to 6 bases and at J to 4 bases, leaving 18 bases not matched to a gene. There are 20 residues in the CDR3. Germline V gene data show CDR1 as MDHEN and CDR2 as SYDVKM. The full variable domain, rest sourced from reference TRBV28 and TRBJ2-2, is DVKVTQSSRYLVKRTGEKVFLECVQDMDHENMFWYRQDPGLGLRLIYFSYDVKMKEKGDIPEGYSVSREKKERFSLILESASTNQTSMYLCASSQGGAGQGAWVTGELFFGEGSRLTVL.

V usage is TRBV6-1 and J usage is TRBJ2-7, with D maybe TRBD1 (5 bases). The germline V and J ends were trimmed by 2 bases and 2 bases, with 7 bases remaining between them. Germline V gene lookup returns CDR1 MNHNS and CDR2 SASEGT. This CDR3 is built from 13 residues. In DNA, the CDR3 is TGTGCCAGCAGTGAACTGGGGCCCTACGAGCAGTACTTC. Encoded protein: CASSELGPYEQYF.

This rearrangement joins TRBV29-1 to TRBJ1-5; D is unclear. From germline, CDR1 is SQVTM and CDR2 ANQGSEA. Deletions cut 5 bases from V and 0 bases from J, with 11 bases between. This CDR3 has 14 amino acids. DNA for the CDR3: TGCAGCGTTCTGACACCGAATAGCAATCAGCCCCAGCATTTT. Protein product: CSVLTPNSNQPQHF. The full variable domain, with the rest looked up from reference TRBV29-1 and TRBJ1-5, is SAVISQKPSRDICQRGTSLTIQCQVDSQVTMMFWYRQQPGQSLTLIATANQGSEATYESGFVIDKFPISRPNLTFSTLTVSNMSPEDSSIYLCSVLTPNSNQPQHFGDGTRLSIL.

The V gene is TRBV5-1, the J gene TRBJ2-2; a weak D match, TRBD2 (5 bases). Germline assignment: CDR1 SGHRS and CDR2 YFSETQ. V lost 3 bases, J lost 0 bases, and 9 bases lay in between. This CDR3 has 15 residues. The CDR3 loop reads CASSSGGANTGELFF. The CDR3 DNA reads TGCGCCAGCAGCTCAGGAGGAGCGAACACCGGGGAGCTGTTTTTT.

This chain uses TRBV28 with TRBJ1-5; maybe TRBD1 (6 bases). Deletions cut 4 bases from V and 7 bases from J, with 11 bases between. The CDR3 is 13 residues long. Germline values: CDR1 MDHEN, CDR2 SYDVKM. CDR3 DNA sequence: TGTGCCAGCAGTTCACAGGGTATCCAGCCCCAGCATTTT. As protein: CASSSQGIQPQHF.

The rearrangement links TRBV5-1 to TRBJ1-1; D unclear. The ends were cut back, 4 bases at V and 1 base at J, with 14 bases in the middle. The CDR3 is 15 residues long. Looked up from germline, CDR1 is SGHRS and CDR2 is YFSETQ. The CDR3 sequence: CASSLGSLGNTEAFF. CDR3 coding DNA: TGCGCCAGCAGCCTCGGGAGCCTGGGGAACACTGAAGCTTTCTTT.

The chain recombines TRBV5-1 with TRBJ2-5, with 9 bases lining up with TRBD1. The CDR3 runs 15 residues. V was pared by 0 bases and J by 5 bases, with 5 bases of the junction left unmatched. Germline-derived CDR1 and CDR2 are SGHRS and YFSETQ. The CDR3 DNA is TGCGCCAGCAGCTTGGAAACAGGGGGCGCGGAGACCCAGTACTTC. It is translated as CASSLETGGAETQYF. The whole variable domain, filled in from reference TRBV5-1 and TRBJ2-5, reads KAGVTQTPRYLIKTRGQQVTLSCSPISGHRSVSWYQQTPGQGLQFLFEYFSETQRNKGNFPGRFSGRQFSNSRSEMNVSTLELGDSALYLCASSLETGGAETQYFGPGTRLLVL.

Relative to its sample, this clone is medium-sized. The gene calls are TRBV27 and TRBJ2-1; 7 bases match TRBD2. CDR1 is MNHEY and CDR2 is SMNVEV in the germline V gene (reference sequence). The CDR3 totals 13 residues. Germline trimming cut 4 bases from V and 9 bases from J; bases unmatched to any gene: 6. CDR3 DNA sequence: TGTGCCAGCAGTTCTACTAGCGCGGGTGAGCAGTTCTTC. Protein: CASSSTSAGEQFF.

CDR3: CASSEFAAGGFYNEQFF. In DNA, the CDR3 is TGTGCCAGCAGTGAATTTGCTGCGGGGGGGTTCTACAATGAGCAGTTCTTC. The V call is TRBV6-4, the J call TRBJ2-1, with TRBD2 matching 9 bases. The CDR3 loop spans 17 amino acids. Losses at the gene ends were 3 bases for V and 3 bases for J; bases not matched to a gene: 9. The V gene's germline CDR1 is MRHNA and CDR2 SNTAGT.

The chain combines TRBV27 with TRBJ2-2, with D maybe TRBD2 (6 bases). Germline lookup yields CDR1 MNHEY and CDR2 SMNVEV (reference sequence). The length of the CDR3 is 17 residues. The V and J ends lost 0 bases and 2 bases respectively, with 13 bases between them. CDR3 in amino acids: CASSLSIWRGNTGELFF. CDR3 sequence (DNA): TGTGCCAGCAGTTTATCGATTTGGCGGGGTAACACCGGGGAGCTGTTTTTT.

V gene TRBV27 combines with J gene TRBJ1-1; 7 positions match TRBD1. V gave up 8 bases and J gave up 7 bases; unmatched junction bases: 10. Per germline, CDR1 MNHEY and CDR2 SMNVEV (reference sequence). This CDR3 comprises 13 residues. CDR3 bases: TGTGCCAGCTTCACCGGGACAGCTTTTGAAGCTTTCTTT. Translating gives CASFTGTAFEAFF.

CDR3 in amino acids: CASTHDRGIGYTF. The CDR3 DNA reads TGTGCCAGTACCCACGACAGGGGCATCGGCTACACCTTC. The chain employs TRBV19 and TRBJ1-2; 8 bases map to TRBD1. The ends lost 7 bases at V and 8 bases at J; junction bases unmatched: 9. This CDR3 has 13 residues. Germline V gene data show CDR1 as LNHDA and CDR2 as SQIVND (reference sequence). Using reference TRBV19 and TRBJ1-2 for the parts outside the CDR3, the full variable domain is DGGITQSPKYLFRKEGQNVTLSCEQNLNHDAMYWYRQDPGQGLRLIYYSQIVNDFQKGDIAEGYSVSREKKESFPLTVTSAQKNPTAFYLCASTHDRGIGYTFGSGTRLTVV.

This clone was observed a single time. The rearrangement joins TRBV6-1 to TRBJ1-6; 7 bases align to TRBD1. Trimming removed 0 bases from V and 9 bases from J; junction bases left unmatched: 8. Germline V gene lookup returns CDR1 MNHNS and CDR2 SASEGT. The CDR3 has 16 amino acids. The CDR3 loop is CASSEAEGAGGSPLHF. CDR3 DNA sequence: TGTGCCAGCAGTGAAGCGGAGGGGGCTGGTGGTTCACCCCTCCACTTT.

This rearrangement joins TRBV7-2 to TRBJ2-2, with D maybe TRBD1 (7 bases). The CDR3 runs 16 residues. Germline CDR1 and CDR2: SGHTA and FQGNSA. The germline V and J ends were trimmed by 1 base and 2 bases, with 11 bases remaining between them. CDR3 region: CASSLGGTVNTGELFF. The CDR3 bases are TGTGCCAGCAGCTTAGGCGGGACAGTTAACACCGGGGAGCTGTTTTTT.

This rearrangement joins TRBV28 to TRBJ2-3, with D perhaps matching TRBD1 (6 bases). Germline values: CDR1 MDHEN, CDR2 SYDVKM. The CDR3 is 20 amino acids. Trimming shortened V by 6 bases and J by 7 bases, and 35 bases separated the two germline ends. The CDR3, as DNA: TGTGCCAGCAGCACGACGATATCCTCGAGACAGGCGCTACACCCGAATACGCAGTATTTT. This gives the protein CASSTTISSRQALHPNTQYF.

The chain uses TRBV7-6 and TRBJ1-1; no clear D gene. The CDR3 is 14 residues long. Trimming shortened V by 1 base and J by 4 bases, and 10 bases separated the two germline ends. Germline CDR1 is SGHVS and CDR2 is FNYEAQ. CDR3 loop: CASSLGFTRTEAFF. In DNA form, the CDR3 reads TGTGCCAGCAGCTTAGGTTTTACTCGCACTGAAGCTTTCTTT.

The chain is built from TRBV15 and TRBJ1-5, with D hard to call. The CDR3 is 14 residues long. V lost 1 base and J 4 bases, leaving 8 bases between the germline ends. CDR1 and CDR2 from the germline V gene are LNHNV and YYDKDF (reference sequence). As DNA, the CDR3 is TGTGCCACCAGCAGAGGTCAGGAAAATCAGCCCCAGCATTTT. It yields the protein CATSRGQENQPQHF.

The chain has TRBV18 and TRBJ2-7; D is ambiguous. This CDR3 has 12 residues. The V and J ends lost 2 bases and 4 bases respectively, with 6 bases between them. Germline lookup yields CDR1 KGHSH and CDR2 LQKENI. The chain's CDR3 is CASSPTEYEQYF. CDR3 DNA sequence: TGTGCCAGCTCACCAACAGAGTACGAGCAGTACTTC.

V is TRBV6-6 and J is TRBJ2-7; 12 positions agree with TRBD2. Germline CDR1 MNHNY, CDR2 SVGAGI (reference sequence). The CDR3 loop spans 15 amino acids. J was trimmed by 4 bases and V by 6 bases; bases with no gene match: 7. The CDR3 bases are TGTGCCAGCAGCAGGCTAGCGGGAGGGAGTTACGAGCAGTACTTC. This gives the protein CASSRLAGGSYEQYF.

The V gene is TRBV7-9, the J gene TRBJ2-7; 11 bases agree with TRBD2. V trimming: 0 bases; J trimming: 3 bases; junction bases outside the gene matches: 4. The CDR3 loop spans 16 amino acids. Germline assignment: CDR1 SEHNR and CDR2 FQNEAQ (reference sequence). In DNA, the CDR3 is TGTGCCAGCAGCTTAGCGGTGGGACTAGCGGTCTACGAGCAGTACTTC. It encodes CASSLAVGLAVYEQYF.

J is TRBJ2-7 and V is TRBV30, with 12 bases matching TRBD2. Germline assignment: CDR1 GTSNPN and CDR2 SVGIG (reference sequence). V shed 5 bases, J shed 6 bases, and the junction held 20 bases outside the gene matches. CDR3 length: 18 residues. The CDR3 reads CAWANPGVASGRAREQYF. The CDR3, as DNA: TGTGCCTGGGCAAACCCCGGGGTAGCTAGCGGGAGGGCCCGCGAGCAGTACTTC.

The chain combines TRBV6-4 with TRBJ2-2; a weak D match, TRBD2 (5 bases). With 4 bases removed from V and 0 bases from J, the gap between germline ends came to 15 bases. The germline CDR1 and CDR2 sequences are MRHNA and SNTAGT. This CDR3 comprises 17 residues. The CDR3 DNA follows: TGTGCCAGCAGTGCCTCCCCCAAGGGAGCGAACACCGGGGAGCTGTTTTTT. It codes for CASSASPKGANTGELFF.

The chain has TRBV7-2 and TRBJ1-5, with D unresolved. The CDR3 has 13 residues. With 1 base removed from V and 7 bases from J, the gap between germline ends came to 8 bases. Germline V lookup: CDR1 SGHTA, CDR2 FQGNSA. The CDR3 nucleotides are TGTGCCAGCAGCTTAGTGGGTAGCCAGCCCCAGCATTTT. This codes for CASSLVGSQPQHF.

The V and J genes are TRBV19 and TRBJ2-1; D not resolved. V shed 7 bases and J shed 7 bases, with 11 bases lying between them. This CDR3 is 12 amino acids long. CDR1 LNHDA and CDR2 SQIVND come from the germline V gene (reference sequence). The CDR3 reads CASTDGANEQFF. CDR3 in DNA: TGTGCCAGTACCGATGGAGCTAATGAGCAGTTCTTC.

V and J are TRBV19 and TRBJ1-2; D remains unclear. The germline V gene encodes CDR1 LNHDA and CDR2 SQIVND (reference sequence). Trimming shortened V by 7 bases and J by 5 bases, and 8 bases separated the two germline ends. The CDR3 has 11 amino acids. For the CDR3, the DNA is TGTGCCAGTACCGGAGGGTATGGCTACACCTTC. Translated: CASTGGYGYTF.

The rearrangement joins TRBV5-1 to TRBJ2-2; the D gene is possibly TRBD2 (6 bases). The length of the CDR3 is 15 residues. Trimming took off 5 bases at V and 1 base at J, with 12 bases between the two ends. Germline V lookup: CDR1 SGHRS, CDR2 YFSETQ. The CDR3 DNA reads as TGCGCCAGCAGTTTGTCTAGCGTGAACACCGGGGAGCTGTTTTTT. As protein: CASSLSSVNTGELFF.

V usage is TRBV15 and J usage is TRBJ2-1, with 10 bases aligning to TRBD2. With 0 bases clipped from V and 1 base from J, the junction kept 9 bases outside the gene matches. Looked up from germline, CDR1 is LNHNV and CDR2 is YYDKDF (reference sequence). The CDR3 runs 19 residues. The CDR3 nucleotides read TGTGCCACCAGCAGAGACGAATCTAGCGGGAGTAGTTCCTACAATGAGCAGTTCTTC. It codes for CATSRDESSGSSSYNEQFF. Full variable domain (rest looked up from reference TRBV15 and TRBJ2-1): DAMVIQNPRYQVTQFGKPVTLSCSQTLNHNVMYWYQQKSSQAPKLLFHYYDKDFNNEADTPDNFQSRRPNTSFCFLDIRSPGLGDTAMYLCATSRDESSGSSSYNEQFFGPGTRLTVL.